This T cell receptor beta chain derives from a study of beta chain features in type 1 diabetes. With regard to this clone: As yet, its antigen is unknown.

Germline-derived CDR1 and CDR2 are SGHDT and YYEEEE. V dropped 7 bases and J dropped 4; count of bases not matched to a gene: 7. This CDR3 has 13 residues. Expressed TCRB transcripts were sequenced because the isolated RNA had all been reverse transcribed beforehand. Naive, central memory and regulatory T cell samples averaged about 4 million immunoSEQ reads each. Sequencing used immunoSEQ multiplex PCR; TCRdb keeps in-frame clones, though not all of them. The sample lists roughly 340,000 clones; 10% to 15% were seen once. Study results and limitations: Within the patient group, naive, central memory and Treg TCRB repertoires appeared more similar to each other than within healthy donors. Researchers report that Type 1 diabetes patients had moderately but significantly shorter TCRB CDR3s across all four CD4+ subsets. cDNA-based sequencing might over-represent cells highly expressing TCR. Any HLA-type effect on TCRB rearrangement remained unresolved here.

The sequence derives from a woman under 30 with type 1 diabetes. This chain uses TRBV5-6 with TRBJ1-2, with 7 positions matching TRBD1. The source material was naive CD4+ T cells from blood. CDR3 DNA: TGTGCCAGCCGCCGACAGGGAGGCTATGGCTACACCTTC. Protein sequence: CASRRQGGYGYTF.